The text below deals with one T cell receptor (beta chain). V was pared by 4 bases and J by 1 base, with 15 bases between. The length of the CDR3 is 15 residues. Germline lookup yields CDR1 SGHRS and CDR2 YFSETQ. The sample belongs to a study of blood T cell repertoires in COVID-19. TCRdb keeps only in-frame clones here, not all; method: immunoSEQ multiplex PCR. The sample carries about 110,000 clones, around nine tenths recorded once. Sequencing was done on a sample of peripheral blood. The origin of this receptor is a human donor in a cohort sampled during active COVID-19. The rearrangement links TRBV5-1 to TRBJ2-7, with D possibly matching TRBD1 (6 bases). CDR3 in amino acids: CASSTSGTQSYEQYF. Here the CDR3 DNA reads TGCGCCAGCAGCACCTCCGGGACACAGTCCTACGAGCAGTACTTC. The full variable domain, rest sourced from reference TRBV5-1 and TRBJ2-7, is KAGVTQTPRYLIKTRGQQVTLSCSPISGHRSVSWYQQTPGQGLQFLFEYFSETQRNKGNFPGRFSGRQFSNSRSEMNVSTLELGDSALYLCASSTSGTQSYEQYFGPGTRLTVT.